The entry below gives a single T cell receptor (beta chain) sequence along with its context. The data belong to a study of cytomegalovirus exposure and HLA in healthy donors. Clones were read by immunoSEQ multiplex PCR, and TCRdb kept only the in-frame ones, dropping some. The data contain about 280,000 clones, approximately 86% of them singletons. Deletions cut 4 bases from V and 0 bases from J, with 11 bases between. Per germline, CDR1 SGHRS and CDR2 YFSETQ. The CDR3 loop spans 15 amino acids. The V call is TRBV5-1, the J call TRBJ1-3; no reliable D call. The clonotype was recovered from a woman aged 18-29 years in good health and CMV-seronegative. Sequenced material: PBMCs. DNA for the CDR3: TGCGCCAGCAGCCTTAAACGGGACTCTGGAAACACCATATATTTT. Translating it yields CASSLKRDSGNTIYF. Complete variable domain (other parts from reference TRBV5-1 and TRBJ1-3): KAGVTQTPRYLIKTRGQQVTLSCSPISGHRSVSWYQQTPGQGLQFLFEYFSETQRNKGNFPGRFSGRQFSNSRSEMNVSTLELGDSALYLCASSLKRDSGNTIYFGEGSWLTVV.